This note documents a single T cell receptor beta chain sequence. The antigen is not known. The data were obtained in a study of PD-L1 blockade in urothelial cancer. Across the study: Atezolizumab was started by patients around 2014 at 1,200 mg intravenously every 3 weeks. Study observations and caveats: TCR clonality was measured in pretreatment peripheral blood. Clonality below the median predicted better survival.

Into every PCR, synthetic TCR analog templates were spiked. This table comes from immunoSEQ multiplex PCR, and its TCRdb copy is limited to in-frame clones, with some not included. The sample includes around 120,000 clones, approximately 90% of them seen just once. The sample's time point: peripheral blood 6 weeks after treatment start. The CDR3 runs to 16 residues. Germline lookup yields CDR1 PRHDT and CDR2 FYEKMQ (reference sequence). Between the trimmed V and J ends, which lost 0 bases and 3 bases, there was a span of 12 bases. Sequencing was performed on PBMCs, taken around atezolizumab (anti-PD-L1) treatment. The sequence was collected from a man in his sixties with urothelial cancer. The chain uses TRBV13 and TRBJ1-5; tentative D call: TRBD1 (5 bases). As DNA, the CDR3 is TGTGCCAGCAGCTTAGGGGGGGGTCGCTCCAATCAGCCCCAGCATTTT. Translating it yields CASSLGGGRSNQPQHF.